One and the same sample provided the 23 T cell receptor beta chains below, sequenced in a study of shared clonotypes between healthy human individuals. Measured with immunoSEQ multiplex PCR; TCRdb has only the in-frame clones, and not every one. The table shows approximately 2,000,000 clones, with just over 90% occurring only once. CD45RO-negative CD8 cells positively selected for CCR7 made up the naive population, which excluded terminally differentiated effector memory CD45RA+ cells. What was sequenced was naive CD8+ T cells from PBMCs. All receptors derive from a man aged 18 to 29 in good health. Some clones in this sample may be carry-over from other donors' samples.

The rearrangement links TRBV9 to TRBJ1-2, with 9 bases lining up with TRBD1. The CDR3 has 17 residues. V trimming: 1 base; J trimming: 4 bases; junction bases outside the gene matches: 11. Germline CDR1 is SGDLS and CDR2 is YYNGEE. The CDR3 coding sequence is TGTGCCAGCAGCGTATCTTCTTGGGGACAGGGCAGCTATGGCTACACCTTC. Translated, it gives CASSVSSWGQGSYGYTF.

CDR3 nucleotides: TGTGCCAGCCTTAGTCCGACCGGGGAGCTGTTTTTT. Protein: CASLSPTGELFF. The chain joins TRBV9 to TRBJ2-2; no definite D call. V lost 7 bases and J lost 5, with 9 bases in between. CDR1 SGDLS and CDR2 YYNGEE come from the germline V gene. The CDR3 is 12 amino acids.

This chain links TRBV2 with TRBJ2-5; D is unclear. CDR1 is SNHLY and CDR2 is FYNNEI in the germline V gene. V was clipped by 7 bases and J by 5 bases, with 8 bases between them. The CDR3 covers 11 residues. The CDR3 loop is CASTAGETQYF. The CDR3 DNA reads TGTGCCAGCACGGCCGGGGAGACCCAGTACTTC. Filled out from reference TRBV2 and TRBJ2-5, the complete variable domain reads EPEVTQTPSHQVTQMGQEVILRCVPISNHLYFYWYRQILGQKVEFLVSFYNNEISEKSEIFDDQFSVERPDGSNFTLKIRSTKLEDSAMYFCASTAGETQYFGPGTRLLVL.

The J gene is TRBJ1-5, the V gene TRBV10-3; TRBD1 matches at 7 bases. CDR1 is ENHRY and CDR2 is SYGVKD in the germline V gene. After removal of 0 bases from V and 6 bases from J, the junction contained 8 bases not matched to a gene. This CDR3 contains 16 residues. CDR3 loop: CAISESWQGGGQPQHF. CDR3 bases: TGTGCCATCAGTGAGTCGTGGCAGGGGGGCGGTCAGCCCCAGCATTTT.

This rearrangement joins TRBV4-1 to TRBJ1-1, with a possible D match to TRBD1 (5 bases). The CDR3 is 17 amino acids. The ends were cut back, 1 base at V and 0 bases at J, with 15 bases in the middle. From germline, CDR1 is MGHRA and CDR2 YSYEKL. The CDR3 loop is CASSQVDTNLMNTEAFF. The DNA of the CDR3 is TGCGCCAGCAGCCAAGTGGACACTAACCTCATGAACACTGAAGCTTTCTTT.

The table lists this clone with a count of one. The CDR3 region is CASSERYTEAFF. The CDR3, as DNA: TGTGCCAGCAGCGAGAGGTACACTGAAGCTTTCTTT. This chain links TRBV11-2 with TRBJ1-1; D not resolved. Between the trimmed V and J ends, which lost 5 bases and 3 bases, there was a span of 7 bases. Germline V gene lookup returns CDR1 SGHAT and CDR2 FQNNGV. This CDR3 has 12 amino acids.

This clone was detected only once. This rearrangement joins TRBV7-6 to TRBJ2-3, with a possible D match to TRBD1 (5 bases). This CDR3 contains 13 residues. Germline V CDR1 and CDR2: SGHVS, FNYEAQ. Trimming removed 5 bases from V and 5 bases from J, with 11 bases in between. DNA for the CDR3: TGTGCCAGCAGCCCTAGGGGCAAAGATACGCAGTATTTT. It yields the protein CASSPRGKDTQYF.

The CDR3 loop is CAWSVVGYDEQFF. DNA of the CDR3: TGTGCCTGGAGTGTAGTAGGGTACGATGAGCAGTTCTTC. This rearrangement joins TRBV30 to TRBJ2-1, with D unresolved. The CDR3 is made up of 13 amino acids. Germline CDR1 is GTSNPN and CDR2 is SVGIG (reference sequence). The germline V and J ends were trimmed by 0 bases and 8 bases, with 11 bases remaining between them.

The V and J genes are TRBV4-1 and TRBJ2-2, with a weak D call TRBD1 (5 bases). V was cut by 1 base and J by 4 bases, with 10 bases left in between. The CDR3 is made up of 15 amino acids. Germline loops: CDR1 MGHRA, CDR2 YSYEKL. The CDR3, as DNA: TGCGCCAGCAGCCAAGCGTTTCAGGGCACCGGGGAGCTGTTTTTT. Protein product: CASSQAFQGTGELFF.

This chain uses TRBV7-9 with TRBJ1-5; no definite D call. This CDR3 comprises 14 residues. Trimming shortened V by 4 bases and J by 7 bases, and 14 bases separated the two germline ends. Germline CDR1 SEHNR, CDR2 FQNEAQ (reference sequence). For the CDR3, the DNA is TGTGCCAGCAGCTCGGGCGGGGTTAAGCAGCCCCAGCATTTT. This sequence encodes CASSSGGVKQPQHF. Filled out from reference TRBV7-9 and TRBJ1-5, the complete variable domain reads DTGVSQNPRHKITKRGQNVTFRCDPISEHNRLYWYRQTLGQGPEFLTYFQNEAQLEKSRLLSDRFSAERPKGSFSTLEIQRTEQGDSAMYLCASSSGGVKQPQHFGDGTRLSIL.

The rearrangement links TRBV9 to TRBJ2-1, with D uncertain. The ends were cut back, 4 bases at V and 6 bases at J, with 8 bases in the middle. CDR1 and CDR2 from the germline V gene are SGDLS and YYNGEE. This CDR3 is built from 12 residues. The CDR3 DNA is TGTGCCAGCAGCCCTCCGGTCAATGAGCAGTTCTTC. Amino acid sequence: CASSPPVNEQFF.

In DNA form, the CDR3 reads TGCGCCAGCAGCTTGGGGGAGACAGACACAGATACGCAGTATTTT. Translation gives CASSLGETDTDTQYF. The chain recombines TRBV5-1 with TRBJ2-3; either TRBD1 or TRBD2 may fit D (5 bases each). The CDR3 is 15 amino acids. Germline V gene data show CDR1 as SGHRS and CDR2 as YFSETQ. V lost 0 bases and J lost 2, with 10 bases in between.

V and J are TRBV7-9 and TRBJ2-5; 9 nucleotides agree with TRBD2. Germline V gene data show CDR1 as SEHNR and CDR2 as FQNEAQ (reference sequence). Unmatched junction bases numbered 6, after V lost 2 bases and J lost 2 bases. This CDR3 has 16 residues. DNA for the CDR3: TGTGCCAGCAGCTTACTCGGGCTAGCGGGGCAAGAGACCCAGTACTTC. It codes for CASSLLGLAGQETQYF.

The V and J genes are TRBV14 and TRBJ2-3, with 12 bases lining up with TRBD2. The germline V gene has CDR1 SGHDN and CDR2 FVKESK. The CDR3 covers 15 residues. Trimming cost V 4 bases and J 4 bases; bases outside gene matches: 3. In DNA, the CDR3 is TGTGCCAGCAGCCGAAGACTAGCGGGAGCAGATACGCAGTATTTT. It translates to CASSRRLAGADTQYF.

The chain is built from TRBV4-3 and TRBJ1-6, with D uncertain. Germline V gives CDR1 LGHNA, CDR2 YSLEER. Trimming shortened V by 0 bases and J by 0 bases, and 6 bases separated the two germline ends. The CDR3 is 16 amino acids. CDR3 sequence reads: CASSQDRISYNSPLHF. CDR3 coding DNA: TGCGCCAGCAGCCAAGACCGGATCTCCTATAATTCACCCCTCCACTTT.

This chain joins TRBV6-5 and TRBJ1-5; 8 bases fit TRBD1. The CDR3 spans 14 residues. Germline CDR1 and CDR2: MNHEY and SVGAGI. The J segment lost 6 bases and the V segment lost 2 bases, leaving 3 bases of the junction unmatched. DNA for the CDR3: TGTGCCAGCAGTTACGGACAGGGAGGTCAGCCCCAGCATTTT. It codes for CASSYGQGGQPQHF.

The V and J genes are TRBV4-1 and TRBJ2-1; D remains unclear. There are 13 residues in the CDR3. Germline CDR1 MGHRA, CDR2 YSYEKL. Trimming took 0 bases from V and 8 from J, leaving 8 bases between them. CDR3 sequence: CASSQDWEDEQFF. The CDR3 nucleotides are TGCGCCAGCAGCCAAGATTGGGAAGATGAGCAGTTCTTC.

This chain connects TRBV19 to TRBJ2-5; 13 bases map to TRBD2. CDR3 length: 21 residues. Germline V gene sequence: CDR1 LNHDA, CDR2 SQIVND (reference sequence). With V trimmed by 5 bases and J by 5 bases, 23 bases remained unmatched. CDR3 bases: TGTGCCAGTAGTCCGATAAGTGAGACTAGCGGGAGGTACTCCCTGCCTGAGACCCAGTACTTC. The encoded protein is CASSPISETSGRYSLPETQYF.

This clone came up once. The chain combines TRBV2 with TRBJ2-7; 7 bases map to TRBD2. The CDR3 is 15 amino acids. Trimming at V came to 6 bases and at J to 0 bases, leaving 8 bases not matched to a gene. Per germline, CDR1 SNHLY and CDR2 FYNNEI. This CDR3 reads CASSWLAEVSYEQYF. The CDR3 DNA sequence: TGTGCCAGCAGCTGGCTAGCGGAGGTCTCCTACGAGCAGTACTTC.

The chain couples TRBV6-5 to TRBJ2-1; D tentatively reads TRBD1 or TRBD2 (6 bases each). V lost 6 bases and J 7 bases, leaving 10 bases between the germline ends. Germline V lookup: CDR1 MNHEY, CDR2 SVGAGI. CDR3 length: 12 amino acids. The CDR3 spells CASSEGGNEQFF. In nucleotides, the CDR3 is TGTGCCAGCAGCGAGGGGGGAAATGAGCAGTTCTTC.

This clone was counted a single time. The chain employs TRBV19 and TRBJ2-1, with 14 bases lining up with TRBD2. Trimming cost V 5 bases and J 6 bases; bases outside gene matches: 9. The CDR3 totals 17 residues. Germline V gives CDR1 LNHDA, CDR2 SQIVND (reference sequence). This CDR3 reads CASSLRLAGGPGNEQFF. The CDR3 coding sequence is TGTGCCAGTAGTCTTAGACTAGCGGGAGGGCCAGGCAATGAGCAGTTCTTC.

V usage is TRBV13 and J usage is TRBJ2-3; D may be TRBD2 (6 bases). Germline CDR1 and CDR2: PRHDT and FYEKMQ (reference sequence). The CDR3 length is 15 residues. Trimming took 5 bases from V and 4 from J, leaving 16 bases between them. DNA of the CDR3: TGTGCCAGCAGCCCCTCCGGAGGGGCGGCAGATACGCAGTATTTT. Amino acids: CASSPSGGAADTQYF.

The chain recombines TRBV7-9 with TRBJ2-5; TRBD1 matches 10 bases. The ends lost 4 bases at V and 3 bases at J; junction bases unmatched: 8. The CDR3 extends over 16 amino acids. Germline CDR1 SEHNR, CDR2 FQNEAQ (reference sequence). As DNA, the CDR3 is TGTGCCAGCAGCTCGAGGGGACAGGGGTTTGAAGAGACCCAGTACTTC. Its protein product is CASSSRGQGFEETQYF. The whole variable domain, remainder taken from reference TRBV7-9 and TRBJ2-5, is DTGVSQNPRHKITKRGQNVTFRCDPISEHNRLYWYRQTLGQGPEFLTYFQNEAQLEKSRLLSDRFSAERPKGSFSTLEIQRTEQGDSAMYLCASSSRGQGFEETQYFGPGTRLLVL.